This TCR beta chain was sequenced during a study of early T cells in non-severe SARS-CoV-2 infection. Whole-study results and caveats: VDJdb matching favored anti-spike CD8 responses, missing private and CD4 specificities.

This clonotype showed up many times. As yet, its antigen is unknown. TCRdb fed the 5' RACE reads into MiXCR, producing one record per CDR3 protein. The profile shows tens of thousands of distinct CDR3 sequences, roughly an eighth of them singletons. This CDR3 is built from 15 residues. V gave up 4 bases and J gave up 3 bases; unmatched junction bases: 6. Per germline, CDR1 MNHNS and CDR2 SASEGT. The clonotype was recovered from an adult who was a healthcare worker with PCR-confirmed SARS-CoV-2 infection or an uninfected control (not recorded which). The rearrangement uses TRBV6-1 and TRBJ2-1; 7 positions match TRBD1. Sequencing was performed on whole blood. CDR3 bases: TGTGCCAGCAGTGTCACGGGACAGTACTACAATGAGCAGTTCTTC. Translation: CASSVTGQYYNEQFF.